The rows below give T cell receptor beta chains drawn from one sample of a study of beta chain features in type 1 diabetes. Sequencing was performed with immunoSEQ multiplex PCR; in TCRdb, only in-frame clones are kept and a portion is missing. Of 150,000 to 200,000 clones in the sample, less than 9.5% were seen once. Source material: central memory CD4+ T cells from blood. These TCRs come from a young woman in good health. CDR3s include the opening cysteine and the closing phenylalanine or tryptophan. The D gene is left open where the match is weak. Some rows mark clone size as missing; the rest say once, few, many or name a class of expanded clone.

v_call,d_call,j_call,clone_size,cdr3_aa,cdr3_nt
TRBV4-1,TRBD2,TRBJ2-1,-,CASSQVVLAAFNEQFF,TGCGCCAGCAGCCAAGTGGTACTAGCGGCTTTCAATGAGCAGTTCTTC
TRBV2,-,TRBJ2-3,few,CAAGVGGDRGTQYF,TGTGCCGCCGGGGTAGGAGGGGATCGCGGTACGCAGTATTTT
TRBV7-6,-,TRBJ2-7,few,CASSFASSSYEQYF,TGTGCCAGCAGCTTCGCTAGCTCCTCCTACGAGCAGTACTTC
TRBV5-1,TRBD2,TRBJ2-3,few,CASSRLAGVGGTDTQYF,TGCGCCAGCAGCCGACTAGCGGGAGTTGGTGGCACAGATACGCAGTATTTT
TRBV19,TRBD2,TRBJ2-2,few,CASNSGIGAGELFF,TGTGCCAGTAATAGCGGGATAGGTGCCGGGGAGCTGTTTTTT
TRBV18,-,TRBJ1-1,few,CASSPPAEGRRPFF,TGTGCCAGCTCACCACCCGCGGAGGGACGTAGGCCTTTCTTT
TRBV2,-,TRBJ1-5,few,CASYRDFNQPQHF,TGTGCCAGTTACCGGGACTTTAATCAGCCCCAGCATTTT
TRBV5-1,-,TRBJ2-5,few,CASSLSPGETQYF,TGCGCCAGCAGCTTGTCACCGGGGGAGACCCAGTACTTC
TRBV7-7,TRBD1,TRBJ1-6,-,CASRSRGLDSPLHF,TGTGCTAGCAGGTCAAGGGGGCTGGATTCACCCCTCCACTTT
TRBV18,-,TRBJ1-4,-,CASSPSSEKLFF,TGTGCCAGCTCACCATCCAGTGAAAAACTGTTTTTT
TRBV5-1,-,TRBJ2-1,-,CASRPSEDEQFF,TGCGCCAGCAGACCGTCCGAGGATGAGCAGTTCTTC
TRBV11-2,TRBD2,TRBJ2-5,-,CASSLDSLLRTSGQETQYF,TGTGCCAGCAGCTTAGATTCCCTCCTCAGAACTAGCGGCCAAGAGACCCAGTACTTC
TRBV14,-,TRBJ1-3,few,CASSPGGFGNTIYF,TGTGCCAGCAGCCCCGGGGGTTTCGGAAACACCATATATTTT
TRBV11-2,-,TRBJ2-3,-,CASSLAGVGPDTQYF,TGTGCCAGCAGCTTAGCGGGGGTGGGGCCAGATACGCAGTATTTT
TRBV11-1,TRBD2,TRBJ2-7,few,CASSLVPSGSHEQYF,TGTGCCAGCAGCTTAGTACCTAGCGGGAGCCACGAGCAGTACTTC
TRBV5-1,TRBD1,TRBJ2-3,few,CASSSGGTGADTQYF,TGCGCCAGCAGCTCGGGCGGGACAGGGGCAGATACGCAGTATTTT
TRBV11-2,-,TRBJ2-7,-,CASRGDNSYEQYF,TGTGCCAGCCGGGGGGACAACTCCTACGAGCAGTACTTC
TRBV7-9,TRBD1,TRBJ1-2,few,CASSPQGDLGGYTF,TGTGCCAGCAGCCCCCAGGGGGACCTCGGTGGCTACACCTTC
TRBV7-7,TRBD2,TRBJ2-1,few,CASSFRWTSGFNEQFF,TGTGCTAGCAGCTTTCGTTGGACTAGCGGGTTCAATGAGCAGTTCTTC
TRBV30,-,TRBJ2-3,few,CAWSVLDTQYF,TGTGCCTGGAGTGTACTGGATACGCAGTATTTT
TRBV6-6,-,TRBJ2-1,once,CASSLDTGNEQFF,TGTGCCAGCAGCTTGGACACGGGCAATGAGCAGTTCTTC
TRBV30,TRBD1,TRBJ2-7,few,CAWTTTGQGSYEQYF,TGTGCCTGGACCACGACGGGACAGGGGAGCTACGAGCAGTACTTC
TRBV11-2,TRBD1,TRBJ2-2,-,CASATGLNTGELFF,TGTGCCAGCGCGACAGGGCTTAACACCGGGGAGCTGTTTTTT
TRBV7-2,TRBD2,TRBJ2-1,-,CASSVSSGGPYNEQFF,TGTGCCAGCAGCGTCTCTAGCGGGGGGCCCTACAATGAGCAGTTCTTC
TRBV7-7,-,TRBJ2-1,-,CASSEGTSPYNEQFF,TGTGCTAGCAGCGAAGGGACAAGCCCCTACAATGAGCAGTTCTTC
TRBV9,TRBD1,TRBJ1-1,few,CASSGVDRGNTEAFF,TGTGCCAGCAGCGGAGTGGACAGGGGGAACACTGAAGCTTTCTTT
TRBV7-2,-,TRBJ2-5,many,CASSFSRQETQYF,TGTGCCAGCAGCTTTAGCCGCCAAGAGACCCAGTACTTC
TRBV7-2,-,TRBJ2-1,-,CASSSTVGEQFF,TGTGCCAGCAGCTCGACAGTAGGAGAGCAGTTCTTC
TRBV6-6,-,TRBJ2-3,few,CASSLGASDQYF,TGTGCCAGCAGCCTTGGGGCTAGCGATCAGTATTTT
TRBV7-9,TRBD2,TRBJ2-2,-,CASTPGVSGRAWTGELFF,TGTGCCAGCACCCCCGGAGTTAGCGGGAGGGCCTGGACCGGGGAGCTGTTTTTT
TRBV7-2,-,TRBJ1-2,few,CASSVGAGVESGYTF,TGTGCCAGCAGCGTCGGAGCGGGGGTTGAGTCTGGCTACACCTTC
TRBV7-3,TRBD1,TRBJ2-1,few,CASSRSGTGRNEQFF,TGTGCCAGCTCCCGTTCCGGGACAGGGAGGAATGAGCAGTTCTTC
TRBV5-1,TRBD2,TRBJ2-1,few,CASTRLAGGNEQFF,TGCGCCAGCACCCGACTAGCGGGAGGGAATGAGCAGTTCTTC
TRBV28,-,TRBJ1-2,-,CASLGRAHGYTF,TGTGCCAGCCTGGGCAGAGCTCATGGCTACACCTTC
TRBV30,TRBD1,TRBJ2-5,-,CAGSRGRETQYF,TGTGCGGGATCCAGGGGGCGGGAGACCCAGTACTTC
TRBV29-1,-,TRBJ2-2,few,CSVDSGSTNTGELFF,TGCAGCGTTGACTCGGGATCGACGAACACCGGGGAGCTGTTTTTT
TRBV5-6,-,TRBJ2-2,-,CASSLWGRKAGELFF,TGTGCCAGCAGCTTGTGGGGGAGGAAGGCCGGGGAGCTGTTTTTT